This T cell receptor (beta chain) was recovered during a study of PD-1 blockade in classical Hodgkin lymphoma (TCRdb year 2020). As for the study more broadly: Nivolumab dosing was 3 mg/kg intravenously every 2 weeks, continuing until either disease progression or unacceptable toxicity. To define a peripheral blood immune signature of response to PD-1 blockade in classical Hodgkin lymphoma, the study combined TCR beta sequencing with CyTOF.

The Qiagen DNeasy kit was used to extract genomic DNA from unsorted PBMCs and from the negatively selected CD4+ and CD8+ fractions. Using primers that anneal to V and J segments, immunoSEQ multiplex PCR amplified the TCR beta CDR3 regions. A synthetic immune receptor repertoire was used to minimize amplification bias, and any residual bias was removed computationally once sequencing was done. Turning to the authors' computational methods: Custom Python scripts were used to quantify repertoire diversity as the Shannon entropy index. The unsorted, CD4+ and CD8+ repertoires were each analyzed separately, with the exception of combined analyses, where CD4+ and CD8+ sequences were merged in silico. Clonal expansion was defined as a frequency increase of at least 2-fold after treatment compared with C1D1, and clones undetected at baseline were assigned a pseudocount of 0.5. Singleton clones were defined as clones with 0 or 1 copy at C1D1, and non-singleton clones were defined as clones with 2 or more copies. Clones expanded in unsorted samples were assigned a CD4+, CD8+ or unknown annotation through matching of protein sequences in sorted samples from the same patient. Wilcoxon tests on paired samples were used to test diversity changes from C1D1 to C4D1. Held by TCRdb, this immuneACCESS table contains in-frame sequences only and omits some clones. Under half of the omission traces to an unresolved V gene where checked; the cause of the rest is unknown. That table supplies the V and J calls and clone size; D and trimming were determined from the DNA. This sample comprises 70,000 to 85,000 clones, approximately 94% of them detected only once. The ten largest clones take up approximately 8% of the sample.

What the work shows at the level of the full study, not this receptor alone: Baseline TCR diversity was reported to be lower in newly diagnosed patients than in healthy donors, and even lower in relapsed/refractory patients. A significant rise by C4D1 was seen in CD4+ but not CD8+ TCR diversity (p=0.0027 vs p=0.16), with the rise being most apparent in complete responders (p=0.02). Trial patients with a complete response had baseline diversity similar to that of newly diagnosed patients, while partial responders and progressors had significantly lower diversity. Lower diversity was seen in patients whose nivolumab began less than 1 year after ASCT, and these patients were left out of later analyses so that immune reconstitution would not confound the results. The study was restricted to a single clinical trial cohort, and the causes of repertoire differences, possibly disease activity or prior therapy, were left undefined.

Concerning this clone itself: Which antigen it targets is not known. Per-nucleotide qualities are absent, and no much larger clonotype sits a single base away.

The sample's time point label is to be understood as: cycle 1 day 1 (C1D1), immediately before nivolumab initiation. Relapse after autologous stem cell transplantation had occurred in all trial patients, and cohorts A, B and C were distinguished by prior brentuximab vedotin exposure. The trial cohort was composed of about 58 patients with relapsed/refractory classical Hodgkin lymphoma, for whom complete response, partial response or progressive disease was recorded as best overall response. Trial patients were treated with single-agent nivolumab in the multi-cohort phase II CheckMate 205 trial. An independent review committee assessed best overall response by applying the 2007 International Working Group response criteria. Trial PBMCs were collected just before the start of nivolumab (C1D1) and during therapy at cycle 2 day 1 and cycle 4 day 1. Peripheral blood was collected in 8 mL Vacutainer Cell Preparation Tubes, from which PBMCs were isolated by centrifugation and then cryopreserved.

The TCR originated in a human donor with classical Hodgkin lymphoma. The specimen was peripheral blood mononuclear cells (PBMCs), collected at baseline.

The DNA reads TGTGCCAGTCGCCGGGACAGGGGTTATGGCTACACCTTC. This gives the protein CASRRDRGYGYTF. The sequence is built from TRBV19 and TRBJ1-2, with 10 junctional bases fitting TRBD1. V lost 8 bases and J lost 5 bases, and the count of bases not matched to a germline gene is 5. The CDR3 numbers 13 residues from cysteine through phenylalanine. Only the CDR3 region is kept as DNA, spanning 39 bases read in frame from base 1. The germline V gene encodes CDR1 LNHDA and CDR2 SQIVND (reference sequence).